A selection of T cell receptor beta chains follows, all from one sample in a study of blood T cells in healthy people across ages. One entry per CDR3 protein results from TCRdb running MiXCR on the 5' RACE reads. The sample has roughly 2 million distinct CDR3 sequences, 49% seen once. Sequencing was done on a sample of blood. These receptors were taken from a woman aged 40 to 55 in good health. Both conserved end residues are part of each CDR3. D genes are given only for firm matches. A clone size is listed for some rows: how often the clone was seen (once, few, many), or a class if it is expanded.

CASSTPDKAGSYEQYF | TGTGCCAGCAGTACCCCGGACAAGGCGGGCTCCTACGAGCAGTACTTC | . | TRBV6-5 | 16 | TRBJ2-7 | .
CSAEPDLAAIYNEQFF | TGCAGTGCGGAACCCGACTTAGCGGCTATCTACAATGAGCAGTTCTTC | . | TRBV20-1 | 16 | TRBJ2-1 | .
CASIGSGYYNEQFF | TGTGCCAGCATTGGATCCGGCTACTACAATGAGCAGTTCTTC | . | TRBV28 | 14 | TRBJ2-1 | .
CSASQIGPGDNSPLHF | TGCAGTGCTAGTCAAATCGGGCCGGGGGATAATTCACCCCTCCACTTT | once | TRBV20-1 | 16 | TRBJ1-6 | .
CASSSPGGANPETQYF | TGTGCCAGCAGTTCCCCAGGCGGGGCAAATCCAGAGACCCAGTACTTC | . | TRBV28 | 16 | TRBJ2-5 | .
CASSKEGLAGGLGISEQFF | TGTGCCAGCAGCAAGGAAGGACTAGCGGGGGGATTAGGAATATCTGAGCAGTTCTTC | . | TRBV21-1 | 19 | TRBJ2-1 | .
CASSDPNGSGPYNEQFF | TGTGCCAGCAGTGATCCCAACGGGTCGGGCCCCTACAATGAGCAGTTCTTC | . | TRBV2 | 17 | TRBJ2-1 | .
CSASDRGNQETQYF | TGCAGTGCTTCGGACAGGGGAAATCAAGAGACCCAGTACTTC | few | TRBV20-1 | 14 | TRBJ2-5 | TRBD1
CSAREGAGLGYEQYF | TGCAGTGCTAGAGAAGGGGCGGGCTTAGGCTACGAGCAGTACTTC | . | TRBV20-1 | 15 | TRBJ2-7 | .
CASRGQGARAFF | TGTGCCAGCAGGGGGCAGGGGGCGCGAGCTTTCTTT | . | TRBV27 | 12 | TRBJ1-1 | TRBD1
CASSRRGAPAYTDTQYF | TGTGCCAGCAGCCGAAGAGGGGCCCCGGCCTACACAGATACGCAGTATTTT | . | TRBV21-1 | 17 | TRBJ2-3 | .
CASSPGLTGGDFDPYEQYF | TGCGCCAGCAGCCCGGGATTGACAGGGGGCGACTTCGATCCCTACGAGCAGTACTTC | . | TRBV5-1 | 19 | TRBJ2-7 | TRBD1
CASTTNYLGSGYEQYF | TGTGCCAGCACCACAAATTATCTGGGGAGCGGATACGAGCAGTACTTC | . | TRBV28 | 16 | TRBJ2-7 | .
CSASKDRGVTDTQYF | TGCAGTGCTAGTAAGGACAGGGGGGTCACAGATACGCAGTATTTT | . | TRBV20-1 | 15 | TRBJ2-3 | TRBD1
CASSQGHASTDTQYF | TGTGCCAGCAGTCAGGGTCACGCTAGCACAGATACGCAGTATTTT | . | TRBV7-3 | 15 | TRBJ2-3 | .
CASSLGRTFQETQYF | TGTGCCAGCAGCTTAGGACGAACCTTCCAAGAGACCCAGTACTTC | . | TRBV11-2 | 15 | TRBJ2-5 | .
CASSQDRGTGVGSGANVLTF | TGCGCCAGCAGCCAAGATCGGGGGACAGGGGTCGGCTCTGGGGCCAACGTCCTGACTTTC | . | TRBV4-3 | 20 | TRBJ2-6 | TRBD1
CASSLGQGYSPLHF | TGTGCCAGCAGCTTGGGACAGGGCTATTCACCCCTCCACTTT | few | TRBV7-2 | 14 | TRBJ1-6 | TRBD1
CASSLGLDSFYGYTF | TGCGCCAGCAGCTTGGGATTGGACAGCTTCTATGGCTACACCTTC | . | TRBV5-1 | 15 | TRBJ1-2 | .
CASSLGVAATGGANYGYTF | TGTGCCAGCAGTTTAGGGGTGGCCGCCACAGGGGGTGCAAACTATGGCTACACCTTC | once | TRBV28 | 19 | TRBJ1-2 | TRBD1
CASSVGTDTQYF | TGTGCCAGCAGCGTAGGCACAGATACGCAGTATTTT | many | TRBV9 | 12 | TRBJ2-3 | .
CASSWPSTDTQYF | TGTGCCAGCAGCTGGCCAAGCACAGATACGCAGTATTTT | . | TRBV5-1 | 13 | TRBJ2-3 | .
CASSLRGAGSSGANVLTF | TGTGCCAGCAGTTTACGAGGAGCAGGGAGCTCTGGGGCCAACGTCCTGACTTTC | . | TRBV12-3/TRBV12-4 | 18 | TRBJ2-6 | .
CASSRLKNTEAFF | TGTGCCAGCAGCAGACTGAAGAACACTGAAGCTTTCTTT | once | TRBV7-9 | 13 | TRBJ1-1 | .
CSARTGQGIGTDTQYF | TGCAGTGCAAGAACAGGACAGGGTATAGGCACAGATACGCAGTATTTT | many | TRBV20-1 | 16 | TRBJ2-3 | TRBD1
CASSTAGTGYYNEQFF | TGTGCCAGCAGTACGGCCGGGACAGGGTACTACAATGAGCAGTTCTTC | . | TRBV28 | 16 | TRBJ2-1 | TRBD1
CASSQGQALYEQYF | TGTGCCAGCAGCCAGGGACAGGCACTCTACGAGCAGTACTTC | . | TRBV13 | 14 | TRBJ2-7 | TRBD1
CASSQAGIDELQLNSPLHF | TGCGCCAGCAGCCAAGCAGGGATAGATGAGTTACAGTTAAATTCACCCCTCCACTTT | . | TRBV4-1 | 19 | TRBJ1-6 | .